One and the same sample provided the 23 T cell receptor beta chains below, sequenced in a study of tumor and adjacent non-tumor tissue in lung cancer. No cell sorting was done before RNA was extracted from the tissue. TCRbeta libraries were built with three rounds of nested PCR, modified from ARM-PCR. TCRdb used MiXCR to reprocess the multiplex PCR reads, holding one entry per CDR3 protein. The data contain more than 60,000 distinct CDR3 sequences, under 85% of them singletons. Sequencing input: lung tumor tissue. The receptors were sampled from a woman aged 45-60 years with non-small cell lung cancer.

At least ten counts were recorded for this clonotype. The V call is TRBV6-5, the J call TRBJ1-2, with TRBD1 as a possible D gene (6 bases). With 6 bases removed from V and 8 bases from J, the gap between germline ends came to 16 bases. Germline CDR1 is MNHEY and CDR2 is SVGAGI. The CDR3 runs to 13 residues. Written as DNA, the CDR3 is TGTGCCAGCAGGAGATCAGGGGTGGGGGGCTACACCTTC. This gives the protein CASRRSGVGGYTF.

This clonotype was seen just once. One junction end does not reproduce the germline sequence, and a read error may be involved. This sequence joins TRBV12-3 or TRBV12-4 and TRBJ2-4; the D gene is possibly TRBD1 (6 bases). The CDR3 is 16 amino acids. The CDR3 nucleotides read TGCGCCAGCAGTTTAGGGACACCCCATGCCAAAAACATTGAGTACTTC. This sequence encodes CASSLGTPHAKNIEYF.

About this clonotype: Mismatch with germline at one junction end may stem from a read error. This chain joins TRBV9 and TRBJ2-6, with 7 nucleotides matching TRBD2. This CDR3 is built from 15 residues. Germline lookup yields CDR1 SGDLS and CDR2 YYNGEE. The CDR3 sequence is CASTQGLGGVNVLTF. Written as DNA, the CDR3 is TGTGCCAGCACCCAGGGCCTGGGAGGGGTCAACGTCCTGACTTTC. Drawing the rest from reference TRBV9 and TRBJ2-6, the complete variable domain is DSGVTQTPKHLITATGQRVTLRCSPRSGDLSVYWYQQSLDQGLQFLIQYYNGEERAKGNILERFSAQQFPDLHSELNLSSLELGDSALYFCASTQGLGGVNVLTFGAGSRLTVL.

A remark on this clonotype: At one boundary the junction diverges from the germline segment, which might be a read error. The rearrangement joins TRBV11-2 to TRBJ2-7; TRBD1 aligns across 7 bases. The CDR3 length is 14 residues. CDR1 and CDR2 (germline): SGHAT, FQNNGV. CDR3 nucleotide sequence: TGTGTCAGCATCTTAGTTAGGGACAGCTACGAGGAGTACTTC. It encodes CVSILVRDSYEEYF.

A word on this clonotype: The junction departs from the called germline gene at one end, perhaps through a read error. The J gene is TRBJ1-6, the V gene TRBV10-2; D not certain. The length of the CDR3 is 13 residues. Germline V gene lookup returns CDR1 WSHSY and CDR2 SAAADI. The CDR3 region has the DNA TGCGCCACCCACCCGGGGTTCAATTCACGCCTCCACTTT. Amino acids: CATHPGFNSRLHF.

Remarks on this clonotype: The germline gene is not matched at one end of the junction; a read error may be the cause. The chain carries TRBV11-2 and TRBJ2-7; 9 bases agree with TRBD1. Germline loops: CDR1 SGHAT, CDR2 FQNNGV. The CDR3 is 16 amino acids. The CDR3 here is CASCQGQGEFYYEHYF. In nucleotides, the CDR3 is TGTGCCAGCTGCCAGGGACAGGGAGAGTTCTACTACGAGCATTACTTC. The variable domain in full, with the rest retrieved from reference TRBV11-2 and TRBJ2-7, is EAGVAQSPRYKIIEKRQSVAFWCNPISGHATLYWYQQILGQGPKLLIQFQNNGVVDDSQLPKDRFSAERLKGVDSTLKIQPAKLEDSAVYLCASCQGQGEFYYEHYFGPGTRLTVT.

Details on this clonotype: At one end, the junction sequence differs from germline, possibly due to a read error. The chain employs TRBV30 and TRBJ2-6; 7 bases align to TRBD1. Germline V gene sequence: CDR1 GTSNPN, CDR2 SVGIG (reference sequence). CDR3 length: 16 residues. The CDR3 DNA is TGTACCTGGGAAGCAGGACAGGTTTATGGGGCCAACGTCCTGACTTTC. Encoded protein: CTWEAGQVYGANVLTF.

A remark on this clonotype: One junction end disagrees with the germline gene, perhaps due to a read error. This chain links TRBV28 with TRBJ1-1; D uncertain. The CDR3 consists of 14 residues. CDR1 and CDR2 from the germline V gene are MDHEN and SYDVKM. The CDR3, as DNA: TGTGCCAGCAATTTATCGGGAAGGAACTCTGAAGCTTTCTTT. Encoded protein: CASNLSGRNSEAFF.

On this clonotype: At one end the junction does not follow the germline gene, possibly because of a read error. The chain recombines TRBV10-3 with TRBJ2-1, with a weak D call TRBD2 (5 bases). Germline CDR1 reads ENHRY; CDR2 reads SYGVKD. CDR3 size: 13 residues. CDR3 DNA sequence: TGTGCTACGCGTGGGAGCTCCTACAATAAGCAGTTCTTC. Translating gives CATRGSSYNKQFF.

This clonotype was seen only a few times. The limits of the CDR3 on the DNA are not certain, so only TCRdb's listed CDR3 is given. The chain joins TRBV6-1 to TRBJ2-1; the table's D call of TRBD1 was not tested on the DNA. Counting both end residues, the CDR3 totals 15 amino acids. Germline CDR1 MNHNS, CDR2 SASEGT. CDR3 protein: CASSEVGRGSNERFF.

This clonotype was recorded a few times. An end of the junction differs from the germline gene, which may be a read error. The CDR3 region is CVSSTQGGYEQFF. In DNA, the CDR3 is TGTGTCAGCAGTACTCAAGGGGGGTATGAGCAGTTCTTC. The gene calls are TRBV6-6 and TRBJ2-1; tentatively, D is TRBD1 or TRBD2 (6 bases each). The CDR3 has 13 residues. CDR1 and CDR2 (germline): MNHNY, SVGAGI (reference sequence).

This chain uses TRBV12-3 or TRBV12-4 with TRBJ2-2, with TRBD1 as a possible D gene (6 bases). The CDR3 runs to 16 residues. Trimming pared 1 base from V and 2 bases from J, leaving 11 bases between. The CDR3 spells CASSLGTVANTGELFF. The CDR3 DNA is TGTGCCAGCAGTTTAGGGACAGTGGCAAACACCGGGGAGCTGTTTTTT.

Regarding this clonotype: A read error may account for a junction end that differs from germline. V usage is TRBV28 and J usage is TRBJ2-1; 9 bases fit TRBD2. The CDR3 spans 20 residues. Looked up from germline, CDR1 is MDHEN and CDR2 is SYDVKM. CDR3 sequence (DNA): TGTGTCAGCATCCCCCTGGGGGGATCCGCCGGCCTAGCGGGGATCAATGAGCAGTTCTTC. Amino acids: CVSIPLGGSAGLAGINEQFF.

The table lists this clonotype with a count of one. The V and J genes are TRBV4-2 and TRBJ2-3, with 7 bases identical to TRBD2. V was pared by 7 bases and J by 0 bases, with 13 bases of the junction left unmatched. The CDR3 runs 17 residues. CDR1 is LGHNA and CDR2 is YNFKEQ in the germline V gene. The CDR3 DNA reads TGTGCCAGCAACCACGTAGGACTAGTGGGGAGCACAGATACGCAGTATTTT. It is translated as CASNHVGLVGSTDTQYF.

V is TRBV20-1 and J is TRBJ2-7, with D perhaps matching TRBD1 or TRBD2 (6 bases each). CDR1 is DFQATT, CDR2 SNEGSKA, per germline (reference sequence). This CDR3 has 15 residues. Trimming took off 2 bases at V and 3 bases at J, with 17 bases between the two ends. The CDR3, as DNA: TGCAGTGCTAGACATATGGGGGGCTTAGTCTACGAGCAGTACTTC. Translating gives CSARHMGGLVYEQYF.

This clonotype is medium-sized. CDR3 sequence reads: CASSVEGLPSYEQYF. The CDR3, as DNA: TGTGCCAGCAGTGTCGAGGGGCTACCTTCCTACGAGCAGTACTTC. The rearrangement uses TRBV6-1 and TRBJ2-7; either TRBD1 or TRBD2 may fit D (5 bases each). Trimming removed 4 bases from V and 1 base from J, with 14 bases in between. From germline, CDR1 is MNHNS and CDR2 SASEGT. This CDR3 is built from 15 residues.

Of note for this clonotype: At one end, the junction sequence differs from germline, possibly due to a read error. The CDR3 bases are TGTGCCTGCAGCCCGGCAGGATTCAGGTCTTCTAACTATGGCTACACCTTC. It yields the protein CACSPAGFRSSNYGYTF. The chain uses TRBV5-6 and TRBJ1-2; D is uncertain. CDR3 length equals 17 residues. CDR1 SGHDT and CDR2 YYEEEE come from the germline V gene.

V gene TRBV6-5 combines with J gene TRBJ1-2; D is perhaps TRBD1 (5 bases). Trimming stripped 0 bases from V and 4 bases from J, with 15 bases between. The CDR3 runs to 16 residues. Germline V gene sequence: CDR1 MNHEY, CDR2 SVGAGI. The CDR3 DNA reads as TGTGCCAGCAGTTACTCCGATAAGTCAGGGATCTATGGCTACACCTTC. Protein sequence: CASSYSDKSGIYGYTF.

On this clonotype: At one boundary the junction diverges from the germline segment, which might be a read error. The chain recombines TRBV11-2 with TRBJ2-3; D uncertain. The CDR3 totals 13 residues. Germline assignment: CDR1 SGHAT and CDR2 FQNNGV. The chain's CDR3 is CDSSLDRADTQYF. The CDR3, as DNA: TGTGACAGCAGCTTAGATCGGGCAGATACACAATATTTT. The full variable domain, rest sourced from reference TRBV11-2 and TRBJ2-3, is EAGVAQSPRYKIIEKRQSVAFWCNPISGHATLYWYQQILGQGPKLLIQFQNNGVVDDSQLPKDRFSAERLKGVDSTLKIQPAKLEDSAVYLCDSSLDRADTQYFGPGTRLTVL.

To note about this clonotype: At one boundary the junction diverges from the germline segment, which might be a read error. CDR3 nucleotide sequence: TGTACCGCGCAGACAGGGACGAACACTGAAGCCTTCTTT. This gives the protein CTAQTGTNTEAFF. V usage is TRBV6-5 and J usage is TRBJ1-1; 7 bases are a match to TRBD1. This CDR3 is built from 13 residues. In germline, CDR1 is MNHEY, CDR2 SVGAGI.

A word on this clonotype: One end of the junction varies from germline; a read error may be responsible. The CDR3 DNA is TGTGTCATCAGTGTGGGTAGCTCTGGAAACACCATATATTTT. Its translation is CVISVGSSGNTIYF. This chain uses TRBV10-3 with TRBJ1-3; D is ambiguous. The germline gives CDR1 ENHRY, CDR2 SYGVKD. CDR3 length: 14 amino acids.

This rearrangement joins TRBV11-2 to TRBJ2-1; D is ambiguous. The V and J ends lost 1 base and 0 bases respectively, with 13 bases between them. The CDR3 extends over 17 amino acids. Looked up from germline, CDR1 is SGHAT and CDR2 is FQNNGV. CDR3 DNA: TGTGCCAGCAGCTTAGCCCCGCGGCAGAGCTCCTACAATGAGCAGTTCTTC. It yields the protein CASSLAPRQSSYNEQFF.

Worth noting for this clonotype: As the CDR3 is not closed by the conserved phenylalanine or tryptophan, this likely results from a read error. The chain recombines TRBV29-1 with TRBJ1-2; 10 bases line up with TRBD1. The CDR3 spans 11 residues. V lost 8 bases to trimming and J lost 11 bases; unmatched junction nucleotides: 8. The germline V gene encodes CDR1 SQVTM and CDR2 ANQGSEA. The CDR3 nucleotides read TGCAGCACATCGGGGACAGGGGTTTACACCATC. Residues: CSTSGTGVYTI.